A selection of T cell receptor beta chains follows, all from one sample in a study of shared clonotypes between healthy human individuals. Profiling relied on immunoSEQ multiplex PCR, and the TCRdb table lists in-frame clones only, not all of them. The sample has under 200,000 clones, about 93% seen once. The sample taken for sequencing was naive CD4+ T cells sorted from blood. The origin of the receptors is a woman aged 25-40 years in good health. Each CDR3 is given with its conserved first and last residue. The size entry is marked missing in some rows and otherwise reads once, few, many or a size class.

size: -; V: TRBV5-1; CDR3: CASSQATGSGYTF
size: -; V: TRBV4-2; CDR3: CASSQVTSGAYNEQFF
size: -; V: TRBV5-1; CDR3: CASSLAPGPSGEQYF
size: few; V: TRBV30; CDR3: CAWGGGDSRPQHF
size: -; V: TRBV6-5; CDR3: CASSYLADPGNTIYF
size: -; V: TRBV18; CDR3: CASSPRLAVGNTGELFF
size: -; V: TRBV18; CDR3: CASSPSVISSSYEQYF
size: -; V: TRBV2; CDR3: CASGRTGVTYEQYF
size: -; V: TRBV4-1; CDR3: CASSPGLSAGGFF
size: -; V: TRBV7-2; CDR3: CASSPNQHHTEAFF
size: -; V: TRBV5-3; CDR3: CARSFRAFF
size: -; V: TRBV30; CDR3: CAWSVSGRHQEQYF
size: -; V: TRBV19; CDR3: CASSSNSGTEAFF